A selection of T cell receptor beta chains follows, all from one sample in a study of T cells in Graves' hyperthyroidism and ophthalmopathy. TCRdb itself ran the multiplex PCR reads through MiXCR, one entry per CDR3 protein. The table includes 410,000 or so distinct CDR3 sequences, roughly 15% detected once. Sequenced sample: blood. The receptors originated from a man younger than 30 with Graves' ophthalmopathy. The CDR3 runs from the conserved cysteine through the conserved F or W. The D gene is left open where the match is weak. The size entry is marked missing in some rows and otherwise reads once, few, many or a size class.

NA few TRBJ1-3 TRBV2 CASSERGTGRNTIYF TGTGCCAGCAGTGAGCGGGGTACAGGGCGAAACACCATATATTTT
TRBD2 NA TRBJ2-4 TRBV24-1 CATSDTSGGPFQYF TGTGCCACCAGTGACACTAGCGGGGGGCCTTTTCAGTACTTC
TRBD2 NA TRBJ2-3 TRBV6-9 CASSYSGGGPVGDTQYF TGTGCCAGCAGTTATAGCGGGGGTGGCCCGGTTGGCGATACGCAGTATTTT
NA many TRBJ2-1 TRBV10-3 CAISESDGYYNEQFF TGTGCCATCAGTGAGTCGGACGGTTACTACAATGAGCAGTTCTTC
TRBD1 NA TRBJ1-1 TRBV6-1 CASRRSGGSTEAFF TGTGCCAGCAGGAGATCAGGGGGTTCCACTGAAGCTTTCTTT
TRBD1 NA TRBJ1-3 TRBV15 CATSRGQGADTIYF TGTGCCACCAGCAGAGGACAGGGGGCAGACACCATATATTTT
TRBD1 few TRBJ1-4 TRBV24-1 CATSDPDRGEEKLFF TGTGCCACCAGTGATCCCGACAGGGGAGAGGAAAAACTGTTTTTT
NA many TRBJ2-1 TRBV7-6 CASSLFTGESSYNEQFF TGTGCCAGCAGCTTATTTACCGGAGAGAGCTCCTACAATGAGCAGTTCTTC
NA many TRBJ1-5 TRBV20-1 CSAKVRDENQPQHF TGCAGTGCTAAGGTCAGGGACGAAAATCAGCCCCAGCATTTT
NA many TRBJ2-1 TRBV12-3/TRBV12-4 CASTPIEGPGEQFF TGTGCCAGCACCCCTATAGAGGGCCCGGGTGAGCAGTTCTTC
NA many TRBJ2-3 TRBV20-1 CSARGGPPSADTQYF TGCAGTGCTAGAGGGGGGCCCCCCAGCGCAGATACGCAGTATTTT
NA NA TRBJ2-5 TRBV2 CASSEEVEETQYF TGTGCCAGCAGTGAAGAGGTCGAAGAGACCCAGTACTTC
NA many TRBJ2-3 TRBV5-1 CASSLLAGRTDTQYF TGCGCCAGCAGCCTTTTGGCGGGTCGCACAGATACGCAGTATTTT
NA many TRBJ1-1 TRBV6-1 CASRPLPWGANTEAFF TGTGCCAGCAGACCCCTGCCGTGGGGGGCTAACACTGAAGCTTTCTTT
NA few TRBJ2-7 TRBV4-1 CASSHYSTNYEQYF TGCGCCAGCAGCCATTACAGCACAAACTACGAGCAGTACTTC
NA NA TRBJ2-4 TRBV20-1 CSARMPGSSNIQYF TGCAGTGCTAGAATGCCCGGGAGTTCAAACATTCAGTACTTC
TRBD1 many TRBJ1-1 TRBV20-1 CSAGGQPNTEAFF TGCAGTGCTGGGGGACAGCCGAACACTGAAGCTTTCTTT
TRBD1 many TRBJ2-1 TRBV15 CATSRGQGSYNEQFF TGTGCCACCAGCAGAGGACAGGGTAGCTACAATGAGCAGTTCTTC
NA many TRBJ1-1 TRBV18 CASSPAEDTEAFF TGTGCCAGCTCACCGGCAGAGGACACTGAAGCTTTCTTT
TRBD1 many TRBJ1-1 TRBV7-9 CASSISPGTVGATEAFF TGTGCCAGCAGCATAAGTCCCGGGACAGTGGGGGCCACTGAAGCTTTCTTT
NA NA TRBJ2-7 TRBV18 CASSLGTGGGPYEQYF TGTGCCAGCTCACTAGGCACGGGAGGGGGCCCCTACGAGCAGTACTTC
TRBD2 many TRBJ2-7 TRBV3-1 CASSQAASGGESYEQYF TGTGCCAGCAGCCAAGCGGCTAGCGGGGGGGAATCCTACGAGCAGTACTTC
TRBD2 many TRBJ2-7 TRBV6-2/TRBV6-3 CASSFAGGFTEQYF TGTGCCAGCAGCTTTGCGGGAGGGTTTACCGAGCAGTACTTC
NA few TRBJ2-2 TRBV10-1 CASSQISTGELFF TGCGCCAGCAGCCAGATAAGTACCGGGGAGCTGTTTTTT
NA many TRBJ2-7 TRBV2 CASTDSGTDFSYEQYF TGTGCCAGCACCGACTCCGGGACGGACTTCTCCTACGAGCAGTACTTC
NA many TRBJ2-3 TRBV20-1 CSASPGGTTLDTQYF TGCAGTGCTTCTCCCGGGGGTACCACGTTGGATACGCAGTATTTT
NA many TRBJ2-3 TRBV7-8 CASSPTTYTDTQYF TGTGCCAGCAGCCCGACTACCTACACAGATACGCAGTATTTT
TRBD2 few TRBJ2-2 TRBV11-2 CASSLHPGGNTGELFF TGTGCCAGCAGCTTACACCCGGGAGGAAACACCGGGGAGCTGTTTTTT
NA few TRBJ1-1 TRBV3-1 CASSQTRTPETEAFF TGTGCCAGCAGCCAAACGAGGACACCTGAGACTGAAGCTTTCTTT
NA many TRBJ2-7 TRBV7-8 CASSPPRLPGEQYF TGTGCCAGCAGCCCCCCCAGGCTTCCAGGCGAGCAGTACTTC
NA few TRBJ2-7 TRBV7-7 CASSLKDSPLGEQYF TGTGCTAGCAGCTTAAAGGATTCCCCTTTGGGCGAGCAGTACTTC
TRBD2 few TRBJ2-5 TRBV10-1 CASSERLAGYGETQYF TGCGCCAGCAGTGAGAGATTAGCGGGATACGGAGAGACCCAGTACTTC
NA NA TRBJ1-1 TRBV6-1 CACDSRGEAFF TGTGCCTGCGATTCCAGGGGAGAAGCTTTCTTT
TRBD1 few TRBJ2-7 TRBV5-4 CASSKPETGLYEQYF TGTGCCAGCAGCAAACCAGAGACAGGGCTTTACGAGCAGTACTTC
NA few TRBJ1-6 TRBV6-1 CASGQKDYFGYSLHF TGTGCCAGCGGCCAAAAGGACTATTTTGGGTATTCCCTCCACTTT
TRBD2 many TRBJ2-1 TRBV27 CASSLSGRANEQFF TGTGCCAGCAGTTTAAGCGGGAGGGCCAATGAGCAGTTCTTC
NA many TRBJ2-7 TRBV7-2 CASSQVAAVHEQYF TGTGCCAGCAGCCAGGTAGCGGCCGTCCACGAGCAGTACTTC
NA few TRBJ2-2 TRBV11-2 CASRQQGQGPLHTGELFF TGTGCCAGCAGACAGCAGGGGCAGGGGCCCCTGCACACCGGGGAGCTGTTTTTT
NA many TRBJ1-1 TRBV29-1 CSVKRTFGHSNTEAFF TGCAGCGTGAAACGAACATTTGGACACTCGAACACTGAAGCTTTCTTT
NA many TRBJ2-1 TRBV13 CASSSPRTGNNEQFF TGTGCCAGCAGCTCCCCCCGAACAGGAAACAATGAGCAGTTCTTC
NA many TRBJ2-3 TRBV27 CASSLTRPTDTQYF TGTGCCAGCAGTTTAACCCGTCCAACAGATACGCAGTATTTT
TRBD1 few TRBJ2-5 TRBV6-1 CASSFPGQGQETQYF TGTGCCAGCAGTTTTCCGGGACAGGGGCAAGAGACCCAGTACTTC
NA many TRBJ1-5 TRBV6-1 CASNKEVSNQPQHF TGTGCCAGCAATAAGGAGGTGAGCAATCAGCCCCAGCATTTT
NA many TRBJ1-5 TRBV12-3/TRBV12-4 CASTPVSGYQPQHF TGTGCCAGCACCCCCGTTTCGGGTTATCAGCCCCAGCATTTT
TRBD1 many TRBJ2-3 TRBV5-1 CASSRAGGRTDTQYF TGCGCCAGCAGCCGAGCAGGGGGTCGCACAGATACGCAGTATTTT
NA few TRBJ2-2 TRBV30 CAWSVPKMNTGELFF TGTGCCTGGAGTGTACCCAAGATGAACACCGGGGAGCTGTTTTTT
NA NA TRBJ1-2 TRBV2 CASSTDSNYGYTF TGTGCCAGCAGCACGGACAGTAACTATGGCTACACCTTC
NA many TRBJ2-1 TRBV15 CATSRRPGRSYNEQFF TGTGCCACCAGCAGAAGGCCGGGACGGTCATACAATGAGCAGTTCTTC
TRBD1 NA TRBJ1-3 TRBV5-1 CASSLGPGQLTGNTIYF TGCGCCAGCAGCTTGGGGCCGGGACAGCTCACTGGAAACACCATATATTTT
NA many TRBJ2-1 TRBV7-9 CASSHPNNEQFF TGTGCCAGCAGCCACCCTAACAATGAGCAGTTCTTC
NA many TRBJ1-3 TRBV11-2 CASSFPREFGNTIYF TGTGCCAGCAGCTTCCCCAGGGAGTTTGGAAACACCATATATTTT
NA few TRBJ2-3 TRBV27 CASSTRGRGVSTDTQYF TGTGCCAGCAGTACCCGGGGGAGGGGGGTAAGCACAGATACGCAGTATTTT
TRBD2 few TRBJ2-4 TRBV25-1 CASSVLAGEPLPKNIQYF TGTGCCAGCAGTGTTCTAGCGGGAGAGCCTCTACCCAAAAACATTCAGTACTTC
NA many TRBJ1-4 TRBV3-1 CASSAPLSGEKLFF TGTGCCAGCAGCGCCCCCCTTAGTGGGGAAAAACTGTTTTTT
NA NA TRBJ2-4 TRBV11-2 CASSFWERIQYF TGTGCCAGCAGCTTCTGGGAGCGCATTCAGTACTTC
NA many TRBJ2-4 TRBV20-1 CSALYSGIGVTKNIQYF TGCAGTGCCCTATATTCAGGGATAGGGGTAACCAAAAACATTCAGTACTTC
TRBD2 NA TRBJ2-1 TRBV20-1 CSPSGYLNNEQFF TGCAGTCCTAGCGGGTATCTAAACAATGAGCAGTTCTTC
TRBD2 few TRBJ2-7 TRBV4-2 CASSHDGGGSYEQYF TGTGCCAGCAGCCATGACGGCGGGGGCTCCTACGAGCAGTACTTC
NA NA TRBJ2-3 TRBV9 CASSETSRFTDTQYF TGCGCCAGCAGCGAGACTAGTAGGTTCACAGATACGCAGTATTTT